This TCR beta chain emerged from a study of cytomegalovirus exposure and HLA in healthy donors. Per the germline V gene, CDR1 is MNHNS and CDR2 is SASEGT. V was pared by 3 bases and J by 4 bases, with 10 bases between. CDR3 length equals 13 residues. The PCR made use of 60 Vbeta and 13 Jbeta primers. The table came from immunoSEQ multiplex PCR; TCRdb's copy has only in-frame clones and leaves some out. Counted here are about 160,000 clones, 70% to 80% occurring once; the ten biggest clones make up approximately 13%. The chain employs TRBV6-1 and TRBJ2-7, with D hard to call. This sequence was found in a man in his forties in good health and CMV-seropositive. Sequenced material: PBMCs. CDR3 amino acids: CASSELVAYEQYF. The CDR3 coding sequence is TGTGCCAGCAGTGAGCTAGTAGCATACGAGCAGTACTTC.